The 19 T cell receptor beta chains in this list originate from one sample, sequenced in a study of blood T cell repertoires in COVID-19. Measured with immunoSEQ multiplex PCR; TCRdb has only the in-frame clones, and not every one. The table includes about 64,000 clones, roughly 91% detected once. The sample comprised peripheral blood. The receptor source for this set is a human donor in a cohort sampled during active COVID-19.

The V gene is TRBV9, the J gene TRBJ1-1; D gene ambiguous. Germline V gene data show CDR1 as SGDLS and CDR2 as YYNGEE. The CDR3 sequence is 14 residues long. V was shortened by 5 bases and J by 1 base, with 12 bases between the two germline ends. The CDR3, as DNA: TGTGCCAGCAGACCTCGACCAGGGAACACTGAAGCTTTCTTT. Translated, it gives CASRPRPGNTEAFF.

This chain uses TRBV7-2 with TRBJ1-1; 8 bases are shared with TRBD1. V shed 5 bases and J 4 bases; nucleotides not matched to a gene: 12. The germline V gene encodes CDR1 SGHTA and CDR2 FQGNSA. The CDR3 runs to 16 residues. CDR3 region: CASSLGQGGWSTEAFF. CDR3 coding DNA: TGTGCCAGCAGCCTCGGACAGGGAGGGTGGAGCACTGAAGCTTTCTTT. Using reference TRBV7-2 and TRBJ1-1 for the parts outside the CDR3, the full variable domain is GAGVSQSPSNKVTEKGKDVELRCDPISGHTALYWYRQSLGQGLEFLIYFQGNSAPDKSGLPSDRFSAERTGGSVSTLTIQRTQQEDSAVYLCASSLGQGGWSTEAFFGQGTRLTVV.

The chain uses TRBV7-2 and TRBJ2-1, with D maybe TRBD2 (5 bases). Germline-derived CDR1 and CDR2 are SGHTA and FQGNSA. The CDR3 covers 14 residues. Trimming took off 2 bases at V and 8 bases at J, with 13 bases between the two ends. The CDR3 sequence: CASSLRGIKDEQFF. CDR3 DNA sequence: TGTGCCAGCAGCTTAAGAGGGATCAAGGATGAGCAGTTCTTC. The whole variable domain, remainder taken from reference TRBV7-2 and TRBJ2-1, is GAGVSQSPSNKVTEKGKDVELRCDPISGHTALYWYRQSLGQGLEFLIYFQGNSAPDKSGLPSDRFSAERTGGSVSTLTIQRTQQEDSAVYLCASSLRGIKDEQFFGPGTRLTVL.

The V and J genes are TRBV24-1 and TRBJ2-1; possible D gene TRBD1, 5 bases. The CDR3 length is 14 residues. Germline CDR1 is KGHDR and CDR2 is SFDVKD. V was cut by 5 bases and J by 5 bases, with 12 bases left in between. The CDR3 region is CATSGLGLNNEQFF. The CDR3 bases are TGTGCCACCAGTGGATTGGGGCTGAACAATGAGCAGTTCTTC.

CDR3 sequence reads: CASSQVASGNNEQFF. CDR3 coding DNA: TGCGCCAGCAGCCAAGTGGCTAGCGGCAACAATGAGCAGTTCTTC. The V and J genes are TRBV4-3 and TRBJ2-1; the match to TRBD2 covers 7 bases. Looked up from germline, CDR1 is LGHNA and CDR2 is YSLEER. This CDR3 contains 15 residues. J was trimmed by 5 bases and V by 1 base; bases with no gene match: 5.

This clone was detected only once. The V call is TRBV7-2, the J call TRBJ2-3, with 8 positions matching TRBD2. The length of the CDR3 is 15 residues. V lost 3 bases and J lost 2; bases outside the gene matches: 4. Germline loops: CDR1 SGHTA, CDR2 FQGNSA. CDR3 protein: CASSLTSAITDTQYF. Written as DNA, the CDR3 is TGTGCCAGCAGCTTGACTAGCGCTATCACAGATACGCAGTATTTT.

This rearrangement joins TRBV6-5 to TRBJ2-1, with 12 bases identical to TRBD2. Germline assignment: CDR1 MNHEY and CDR2 SVGAGI. The junction had 8 bases not matched to a gene; V was cut back by 6 bases and J by 8 bases. The CDR3 loop spans 15 amino acids. DNA of the CDR3: TGTGCCAGCAGCCGGCTAGCGGGGGGGTCCGATGAGCAGTTCTTC. Its protein product is CASSRLAGGSDEQFF.

The chain combines TRBV6-2 or TRBV6-3 with TRBJ2-7; 7 positions match TRBD2. The CDR3 contains 12 residues. Per the germline V gene, CDR1 is MNHEY and CDR2 is SVGEGT. The V and J ends lost 5 bases and 3 bases, in that order; junction bases with no gene match: 1. CDR3 protein: CASSREDYEQYF. CDR3 nucleotide sequence: TGTGCCAGCAGTCGGGAGGACTACGAGCAGTACTTC.

The V gene is TRBV19, the J gene TRBJ1-2, with D tentatively TRBD1 (6 bases). Germline-derived CDR1 and CDR2 are LNHDA and SQIVND (reference sequence). The CDR3 is 15 residues long. The V end lost 3 bases, the J end lost 0 bases, and 11 bases lay between the germline ends. CDR3 in DNA: TGTGCCAGTAGTATGGAGAGGACAGCTAACTATGGCTACACCTTC. This gives the protein CASSMERTANYGYTF.

The chain combines TRBV27 with TRBJ2-5; TRBD1 aligns across 11 bases. The CDR3 is 14 amino acids. The germline V gene has CDR1 MNHEY and CDR2 SMNVEV (reference sequence). V was pared by 5 bases and J by 9 bases, with 8 bases of the junction left unmatched. CDR3 loop: CASSPGTGGVAQYF. The CDR3, as DNA: TGTGCCAGCAGTCCGGGGACAGGGGGGGTGGCCCAGTACTTC.

The CDR3 loop is CASSLSPGSGELFF. The CDR3 nucleotides are TGTGCCAGCAGCTTAAGTCCGGGAAGCGGGGAGCTGTTTTTT. This chain links TRBV11-3 with TRBJ2-2, with D perhaps TRBD2 (5 bases). Germline CDR1 and CDR2: SGHNT and YENEEA. The length of the CDR3 is 14 residues. The V gene lost 2 bases and the J gene lost 7 bases, with 11 bases spanning the gap.

The chain recombines TRBV27 with TRBJ2-7, with TRBD2 as a possible D gene (5 bases). V dropped 3 bases and J dropped 4 bases, with 13 bases sitting between them. The CDR3 extends over 14 amino acids. CDR1 is MNHEY and CDR2 is SMNVEV in the germline V gene (reference sequence). The CDR3 coding sequence is TGTGCCAGCAGTTTCGGAGCGGAGAAGTACGAGCAGTACTTC. Encoded protein: CASSFGAEKYEQYF.

This sequence joins TRBV7-3 and TRBJ2-3; 10 bases are a match to TRBD2. Germline CDR1 SGHTA, CDR2 FQGTGA. CDR3 length equals 17 residues. Trimming removed 3 bases from V and 1 base from J; junction bases left unmatched: 7. CDR3 residues: CASSFSPGTSGTDTQYF. The CDR3 bases are TGTGCCAGCAGCTTTTCCCCCGGGACTAGCGGCACAGATACGCAGTATTTT.

CDR3 amino acids: CASSPPRTGATGELFF. CDR3 nucleotide sequence: TGTGCCAGCAGCCCACCCCGGACAGGAGCCACCGGGGAGCTGTTTTTT. This rearrangement joins TRBV14 to TRBJ2-2; the match to TRBD1 covers 7 bases. V dropped 4 bases and J dropped 4; count of bases not matched to a gene: 9. CDR1 SGHDN and CDR2 FVKESK come from the germline V gene. This CDR3 is built from 16 residues.

CDR3 region: CASSFAGSYEQYF. The CDR3 coding sequence is TGTGCCAGCAGTTTTGCAGGCTCCTACGAGCAGTACTTC. The chain links TRBV27 to TRBJ2-7; no definite D call. Trimming pared 3 bases from V and 0 bases from J, leaving 6 bases between. Germline CDR1 is MNHEY and CDR2 is SMNVEV (reference sequence). The CDR3 has 13 amino acids.

The rearrangement uses TRBV5-1 and TRBJ2-1; D is unclear. The CDR3 consists of 15 residues. Trimming removed 3 bases from V and 5 bases from J, with 15 bases in between. Germline assignment: CDR1 SGHRS and CDR2 YFSETQ. The CDR3 sequence: CASSSYGSQNNEQFF. As DNA, the CDR3 is TGCGCCAGCAGCTCATACGGGTCTCAAAACAATGAGCAGTTCTTC.

This chain joins TRBV7-9 and TRBJ1-6; D unclear. CDR3 length equals 14 residues. V dropped 7 bases and J dropped 4 bases, with 11 bases sitting between them. Germline lookup yields CDR1 SEHNR and CDR2 FQNEAQ (reference sequence). CDR3 residues: CASTIEQYNSPLHF. The CDR3 nucleotides read TGTGCCAGCACCATTGAACAGTATAATTCACCCCTCCACTTT.

V is TRBV19 and J is TRBJ1-5; D is unclear. Trimming took 6 bases from V and 0 from J, leaving 18 bases between them. This CDR3 has 17 residues. Germline V gives CDR1 LNHDA, CDR2 SQIVND (reference sequence). The CDR3 region is CASREFPTIHSNQPQHF. As DNA, the CDR3 is TGTGCCAGTAGAGAATTCCCGACAATTCATAGCAATCAGCCCCAGCATTTT.

In this sample, this clone turned up many times. The chain is built from TRBV5-6 and TRBJ2-7, with D maybe TRBD1 (5 bases). Germline V CDR1 and CDR2: SGHDT, YYEEEE. This CDR3 region has 14 residues. V was cut by 7 bases and J by 1 base, with 15 bases left in between. The CDR3 nucleotides read TGTGCCAGCGGAATCACAGGTCTATCCTACGAGCAGTACTTC. As protein: CASGITGLSYEQYF.